This T cell receptor beta chain was recovered during a study of T cell responses to AZD1222 COVID-19 vaccine. Study-level results: Spike-spanning, vaccine-associated CD4 TCRs were dominant at 160-218 and 743-854. Sampled repertoires all dated from after the peak T cell response. Reportedly, nearly half of unique spike TCRs recognized epitopes outside B.1.351/B.1.1.7 mutations. Donors were mostly white British, more females; clonal diversity possibly underestimated.

About this clone itself: Its matching antigen is unknown.

CDR1 is SQVTM and CDR2 is ANQGSEA in the germline V gene. This CDR3 is built from 13 residues. Trimming pared 4 bases from V and 8 bases from J, leaving 12 bases between. Assay: immunoSEQ multiplex PCR; the TCRdb copy retains only in-frame clones and omits some. In the table there are 120,000 or so clones, 85% to 90% of which are singletons. The receptor comes from an adult in good health. The chain links TRBV29-1 to TRBJ1-6; tentatively, D is TRBD1 (5 bases). The input for sequencing was peripheral blood, taken on day 0 of AZD1222 vaccination. The CDR3 DNA follows: TGCAGCGTTGCACTCCGAGGGGATTCACCCCTCCACTTT. Protein product: CSVALRGDSPLHF.